This TCR beta chain originates from a study of T cell repertoires in cytomegalovirus infection. TCRdb analysed the reads with MiXCR anew, one entry per CDR3 protein. The sample comprises approximately 250,000 distinct CDR3 sequences, roughly 22% of which are singletons, and around a sixth rests with the top ten. V lost 2 bases and J 9 bases, leaving 8 bases between the germline ends. This CDR3 contains 12 residues. V and J are TRBV12-3 or TRBV12-4 and TRBJ2-1; no firm D call. The specimen was CD8+ T cells from PBMCs. This receptor was taken from a human donor in good health (CMV status not recorded). Some clones in this sample may be carry-over from other donors' samples. In DNA, the CDR3 is TGTGCCAGCAGTTTAAGCTTTGGTGAGCAGTTCTTC. It is translated as CASSLSFGEQFF.